This T cell receptor (beta chain) stems from a study of cytomegalovirus exposure and HLA in healthy donors. Study-wide points: The study designated fewer than 200 TCR beta chains cytomegalovirus-associated.

The germline V gene has CDR1 SGHTA and CDR2 FQGTGA. The CDR3 has 14 residues. The J segment lost 5 bases and the V segment lost 4 bases, leaving 7 bases of the junction unmatched. Primers: 60 Vbeta forward and 13 Jbeta reverse. Produced via immunoSEQ multiplex PCR; TCRdb's table is partial and in-frame only. The table lists under 200,000 clones, less than 80% of them singletons. This clone was seen only once. Its antigen is not identified. This TCR came from a woman in her forties in good health and CMV-seronegative. The sequencing input was PBMCs. This chain joins TRBV7-3 and TRBJ2-7; 8 nucleotides line up with TRBD1. CDR3 DNA: TGTGCCAGCAGCTCATCTGGACAGGGTAACGAGCAGTACTTC. It translates to CASSSSGQGNEQYF.